Listed below are T cell receptor beta chains from one sample, sequenced in a study of shared clonotypes between healthy human individuals. Data came from immunoSEQ multiplex PCR; TCRdb stores just in-frame clones and leaves some out. The sample has approximately 2,300,000 clones, approximately 90% seen once. Sequencing used naive CD4+ T cells from PBMCs. These receptors were collected from a man between 18 and 29 years old in good health. Some clones in this sample may be carry-over from other donors' samples. The CDR3 runs from the conserved cysteine through the conserved F or W. Each record gives: J gene, D gene, V gene, clone size, CDR3 protein, CDR3 DNA. A D gene is named only where the DNA matches it firmly. Size values are once, few and many counts, or a class for expanded clones, and some rows have none.

TRBJ1-1,TRBD1,TRBV7-8,once,CASSIPTGINTEAFF,TGTGCCAGCAGCATACCGACAGGGATTAACACTGAAGCTTTCTTT
TRBJ2-1,NA,TRBV7-9,NA,CASSRQGGSEQFF,TGTGCCAGCAGCCGCCAGGGTGGCAGTGAGCAGTTCTTC
TRBJ2-1,NA,TRBV5-1,NA,CASSLGQGGTYNEQFF,TGCGCCAGCAGCTTGGGACAGGGAGGGACCTACAATGAGCAGTTCTTC
TRBJ2-5,NA,TRBV28,NA,CASSFPGSRQETQYF,TGTGCCAGCAGTTTCCCAGGTTCCCGCCAAGAGACCCAGTACTTC
TRBJ1-4,TRBD1,TRBV29-1,NA,CSVDRGNEKLFF,TGCAGCGTAGACAGGGGTAATGAAAAACTGTTTTTT
TRBJ2-5,TRBD2,TRBV19,NA,CASKATSGQETQYF,TGTGCCAGTAAAGCGACTAGCGGCCAAGAGACCCAGTACTTC
TRBJ2-7,NA,TRBV19,NA,CASSPQGFHEQYF,TGTGCCAGTAGCCCGCAGGGGTTCCACGAGCAGTACTTC
TRBJ1-2,NA,TRBV6-1,NA,CASSDPRGRGYTF,TGTGCCAGCAGTGACCCCAGGGGCCGTGGCTACACCTTC
TRBJ2-1,NA,TRBV28,NA,CASSLPESEQFF,TGTGCCAGCAGTTTACCGGAAAGTGAGCAGTTCTTC
TRBJ1-3,NA,TRBV7-2,NA,CASSLALTADNSGNTIYF,TGTGCCAGCAGCTTAGCGTTAACGGCAGACAACTCTGGAAACACCATATATTTT
TRBJ2-3,TRBD2,TRBV9,NA,CASSALAGGFPTDTQYF,TGTGCCAGCAGCGCACTAGCGGGAGGTTTCCCCACAGATACGCAGTATTTT
TRBJ2-5,NA,TRBV19,NA,CASSISGSPKTQYF,TGTGCCAGTAGTATTTCGGGCAGCCCAAAGACCCAGTACTTC
TRBJ2-3,NA,TRBV6-5,NA,CASSYAGTDTQYF,TGTGCCAGCAGTTATGCGGGCACAGATACGCAGTATTTT
TRBJ1-1,NA,TRBV11-2,NA,CASSLFSEAEAFF,TGTGCCAGCAGCTTATTCTCAGAAGCTGAAGCTTTCTTT
TRBJ1-3,TRBD1,TRBV29-1,NA,CSVGTGGNTIYF,TGCAGCGTGGGGACAGGGGGAAACACCATATATTTT
TRBJ2-1,TRBD2,TRBV29-1,NA,CSVLGSGRAPGASYNEQFF,TGCAGCGTGCTGGGCAGCGGGAGGGCCCCTGGGGCTTCCTACAATGAGCAGTTCTTC
TRBJ2-2,NA,TRBV4-1,once,CASSPIWGGELFF,TGCGCCAGCAGCCCCATATGGGGAGGGGAGCTGTTTTTT
TRBJ1-1,NA,TRBV6-5,few,CASSFTTGEAFF,TGTGCCAGCAGTTTTACGACAGGTGAAGCTTTCTTT
TRBJ1-2,TRBD1,TRBV10-3,NA,CAISEPTGLNYGYTF,TGTGCCATCAGTGAACCGACAGGGTTAAACTATGGCTACACCTTC
TRBJ2-7,NA,TRBV28,NA,CASNQPYYEQYF,TGTGCCAGCAATCAACCATACTACGAGCAGTACTTC
TRBJ2-5,NA,TRBV6-4,once,CASSDEWPPCQETQYF,TGTGCCAGCAGTGACGAATGGCCCCCGTGCCAAGAGACCCAGTACTTC
TRBJ2-7,TRBD2,TRBV19,NA,CASSHQTSGAYEQYF,TGTGCCAGTAGCCACCAGACTAGCGGGGCCTACGAGCAGTACTTC
TRBJ2-1,TRBD1,TRBV19,once,CASSPRDSPYNEQFF,TGTGCCAGTAGCCCCCGGGACAGTCCCTACAATGAGCAGTTCTTC
TRBJ1-3,TRBD1,TRBV6-1,NA,CASRTTGTGNTIYF,TGTGCCAGCAGAACGACAGGGACAGGAAACACCATATATTTT
TRBJ2-5,NA,TRBV19,NA,CASNIQLGETQYF,TGTGCCAGTAACATCCAACTAGGCGAGACCCAGTACTTC
TRBJ2-1,TRBD2,TRBV4-2,once,CASSLGLAEGGTEQFF,TGTGCCAGCAGCCTGGGACTAGCGGAGGGGGGAACTGAGCAGTTCTTC
TRBJ2-7,NA,TRBV28,NA,CASSFRVDEQYF,TGTGCCAGCAGTTTTAGGGTCGACGAGCAGTACTTC